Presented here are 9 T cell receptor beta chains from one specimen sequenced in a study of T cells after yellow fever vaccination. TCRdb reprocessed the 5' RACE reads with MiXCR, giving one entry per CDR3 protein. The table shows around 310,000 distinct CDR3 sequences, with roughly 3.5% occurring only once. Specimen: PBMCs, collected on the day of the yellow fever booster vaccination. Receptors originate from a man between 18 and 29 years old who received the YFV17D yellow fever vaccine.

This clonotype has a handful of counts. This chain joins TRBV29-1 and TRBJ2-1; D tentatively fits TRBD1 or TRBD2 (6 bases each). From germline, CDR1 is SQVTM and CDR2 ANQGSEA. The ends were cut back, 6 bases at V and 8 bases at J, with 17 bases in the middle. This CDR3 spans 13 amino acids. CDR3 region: CSVVLGGNDEQFF. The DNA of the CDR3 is TGCAGCGTGGTACTAGGGGGGAATGATGAGCAGTTCTTC.

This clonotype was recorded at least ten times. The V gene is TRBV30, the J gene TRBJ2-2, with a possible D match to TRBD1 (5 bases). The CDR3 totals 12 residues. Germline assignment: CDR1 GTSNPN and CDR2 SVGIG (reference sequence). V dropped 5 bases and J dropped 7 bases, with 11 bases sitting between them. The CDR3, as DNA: TGTGCCTGGGGGGCCGATTACGGGGAGCTGTTTTTT. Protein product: CAWGADYGELFF.

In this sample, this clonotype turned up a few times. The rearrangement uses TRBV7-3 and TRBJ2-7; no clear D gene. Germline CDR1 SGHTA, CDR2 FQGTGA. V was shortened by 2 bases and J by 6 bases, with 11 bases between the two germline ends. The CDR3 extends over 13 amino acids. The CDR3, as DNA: TGTGCCAGCAGCTTATATGGACGGCCCGAGCAGTACTTC. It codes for CASSLYGRPEQYF.

CDR3 sequence: CASSPDETREKLFF. CDR3 nucleotides: TGTGCCAGCAGTCCCGATGAGACCAGAGAAAAACTGTTTTTT. The J gene is TRBJ1-4, the V gene TRBV28; D is unresolved. V was clipped by 5 bases and J by 8 bases, with 15 bases between them. This CDR3 region has 14 residues. Germline V lookup: CDR1 MDHEN, CDR2 SYDVKM.

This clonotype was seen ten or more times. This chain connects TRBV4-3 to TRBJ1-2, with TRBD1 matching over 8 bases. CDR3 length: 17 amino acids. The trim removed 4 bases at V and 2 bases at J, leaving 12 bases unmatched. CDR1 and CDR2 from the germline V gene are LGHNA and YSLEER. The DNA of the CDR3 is TGCGCCAGCAGCCCCCGACGGTTCAGGGGGCCGAACTATGGCTACACCTTC. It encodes CASSPRRFRGPNYGYTF.

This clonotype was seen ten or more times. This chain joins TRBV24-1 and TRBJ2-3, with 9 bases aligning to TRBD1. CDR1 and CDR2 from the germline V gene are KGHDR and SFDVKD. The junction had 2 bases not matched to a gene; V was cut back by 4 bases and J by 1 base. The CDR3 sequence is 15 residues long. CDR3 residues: CATSDGQGRTDTQYF. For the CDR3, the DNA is TGTGCCACCAGTGACGGACAGGGGCGCACAGATACGCAGTATTTT.

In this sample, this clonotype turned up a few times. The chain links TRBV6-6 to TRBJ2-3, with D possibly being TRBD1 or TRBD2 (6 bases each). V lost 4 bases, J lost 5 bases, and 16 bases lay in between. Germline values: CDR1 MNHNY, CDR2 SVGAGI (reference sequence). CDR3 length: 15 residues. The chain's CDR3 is CASSWGARAGDTQYF. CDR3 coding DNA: TGTGCCAGCAGTTGGGGGGCTAGAGCAGGAGATACGCAGTATTTT.

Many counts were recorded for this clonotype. CDR3 DNA sequence: TGCGCCAGCAGCCAAGAATGGCGGGGATACGGCACAGATACGCAGTATTTT. It is translated as CASSQEWRGYGTDTQYF. V and J are TRBV4-3 and TRBJ2-3, with D possibly matching TRBD2 (6 bases). V lost 0 bases and J lost 1, with 14 bases in between. Germline CDR1 and CDR2: LGHNA and YSLEER. This CDR3 has 17 residues.

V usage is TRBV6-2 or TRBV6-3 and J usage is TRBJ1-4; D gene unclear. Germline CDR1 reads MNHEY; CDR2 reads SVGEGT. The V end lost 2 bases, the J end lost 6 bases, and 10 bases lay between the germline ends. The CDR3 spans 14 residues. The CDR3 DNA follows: TGTGCCAGCAGTTACGCGGGGAGAGATGAAAAACTGTTTTTT. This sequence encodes CASSYAGRDEKLFF.